The T cell receptor (beta chain) under discussion was sequenced for a study of vaccination and CD4 T cells after COVID-19 (dated by TCRdb to between 2021 and 2024). Looking at the study overall: Convalescent patients had a positive SARS-CoV-2 result on nasal swab PCR, and of these patients, several had mild disease and one had severe disease. The convalescent cohort comprised six males and four females, including two Hispanic individuals, seven Caucasians, two Asians and one multiracial person. Each participant got two doses of either the Pfizer-BioNTech BNT162b2 vaccine (n=8) or the Moderna mRNA-1273 vaccine (n=2). Post-COVID blood samples were collected from convalescent patients a median of around 100 days after diagnosis, with a range of about 30 to 161 days. The time from the second vaccine dose to post-vaccine blood sampling had a median of 72 days and ranged from about 12 to 241 days. The cultures were stimulated with overlapping spike peptide pools from SARS-CoV-2 and from the common cold coronaviruses HCoV-NL63, HCoV-OC43 and HCoV-229E. Control cultures used a CEFX viral epitope pool as positive control, an HIV-1 Nef peptide pool as negative control, or no peptide. In around 9 COVID-19 convalescent patients and a few infection-naive healthy vaccine recipients, researchers compared the spike-specific CD4+ TCR repertoire from before mRNA vaccination with the repertoire from after. The research as a whole found: In convalescent patients, nearly all vaccine-specific clones (304 of 307) were found to be mono-reactive for SARS-CoV-2 spike rather than cross-reactive with common cold coronaviruses. The median number of SARS-CoV-2-reactive clonotypes rose from 21 after infection to around 40 after vaccination, but the change was not significant. The study included relatively few convalescent patients and did not analyze early timepoints after natural infection. Among convalescent patients, a median about 86% of the SARS-CoV-2-reactive clones seen after vaccination appeared only after vaccination, which suggests priming specific to the vaccine.

Taken from the germline V gene, the CDR1 and CDR2 loops are MNHNS and SASEGT. The CDR3 runs 17 amino acids, cysteine and phenylalanine included. The sequence is cut down to CDR3 DNA, 51 bases in frame from base 1. For this chain, trimming is 4 bases at the V end and 3 bases at the J end, and the number of junction bases without a gene match is 11. This sample's treatment or condition label indicates: approximately 11-day PBMC culture with coronavirus spike peptide pools or control peptides (ViraFEST assay). The study used the ViraFEST assay, which expanded antigen-specific T cells with peptide pools and then identified expanded clonotypes by TCR sequencing. The positive SARS-CoV-2 PCR tests of the convalescent patients were dated from March to December 2020, before the Alpha, Beta and Delta variants emerged in the United States. PBMCs were cultured at approximately 2.1 million per well in IMDM supplemented with 5% human AB serum and around 10 IU/ml IL-2, with approximately 11 ug/ml peptide pools added. Half of the culture medium was replaced with fresh IL-2-containing medium on days 3 and 7. After 10 days of culture, CD4+ T cells were isolated by negative selection with the EasySep CD4+ T cell isolation kit. PBMCs were separated from whole blood using Ficoll-Paque Plus gradient centrifugation and then either used fresh or cryopreserved at -140C. Triplicate wells were generally used for each culture condition.

The library was built by means of PCR. DNA from cultured CD4+ T cells was subjected to TCR sequencing with the Oncomine TCR Beta short-read assay at the Johns Hopkins FTIC core. The QIAamp micro DNA kit was used to extract genomic DNA from the cultured CD4+ T cells. The Oncomine TCR Beta libraries from cultured CD4+ T cells were pooled using unique dual indexes and then sequenced on an Illumina iSeq 100. The study's processing was this. Non-productive sequences were removed, and CDR3s that did not start with C, did not end with F or W, or were shorter than 7 amino acids were discarded. The MANAFEST web application identified antigen-specific clonotypes by comparing peptide-stimulated wells against reference wells and other culture wells. To be called positive, a clone needed an FDR below 0.05, an odds ratio above 5, and a productive frequency above 0.1% in at least two of three replicate wells. A clonotype was classed as cross-reactive if the clonotype showed significant expansion both in SARS-CoV-2 spike wells and in at least one common cold coronavirus spike condition. CDR3 homology was assessed with Levenshtein distances (stringdist) and unrooted phylogenetic trees (ape) in R version 3.6.1. TCRdb handled the public reads itself, with Q25 trimming in fastp and clone calling in MiXCR, and kept productive beta chains. Identical CDR3 protein sequences are pooled into one entry, listed with their most common genes and DNA. TCRdb's processing, not the study's, gives the V and J calls here. For this sample there are some 15,000 distinct CDR3 sequences; under 80% appear just once. Approximately 12% of the sample is taken by the ten largest.

Comment on this clonotype: This clone's antigen is unknown. Base-call qualities are not available, and no considerably larger clone is one nucleotide away.

The sample taken for sequencing was CD4+ T cells from blood, cultured in vitro. This receptor chain uses TRBV6-1 and TRBJ2-7; TRBD2 agrees with 11 junctional bases. This clonotype originated in a human donor who had recovered from COVID-19. Here is the DNA: TGTGCCAGCAGTGGTAGTCTACTAGCGGGAGTAAGCTACGAGCAGTACTTC. It encodes CASSGSLLAGVSYEQYF.